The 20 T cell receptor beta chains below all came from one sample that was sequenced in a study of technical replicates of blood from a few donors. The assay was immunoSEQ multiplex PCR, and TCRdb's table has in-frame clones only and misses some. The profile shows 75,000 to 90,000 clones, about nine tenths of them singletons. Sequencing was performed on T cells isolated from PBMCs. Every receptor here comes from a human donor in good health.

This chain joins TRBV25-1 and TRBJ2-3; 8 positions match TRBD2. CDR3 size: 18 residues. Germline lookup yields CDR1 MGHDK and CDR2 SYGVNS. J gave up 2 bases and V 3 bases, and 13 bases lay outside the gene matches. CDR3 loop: CASSDPQLAESYTDTQYF. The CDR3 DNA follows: TGTGCCAGCAGTGATCCCCAACTAGCGGAGTCATACACAGATACGCAGTATTTT.

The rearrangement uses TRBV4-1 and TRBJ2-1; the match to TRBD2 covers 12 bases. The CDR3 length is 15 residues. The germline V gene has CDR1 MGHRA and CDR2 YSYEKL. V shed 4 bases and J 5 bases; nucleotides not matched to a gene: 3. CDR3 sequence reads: CASSLLAGGDNEQFF. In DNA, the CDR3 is TGCGCCAGCAGCCTACTAGCGGGAGGAGACAATGAGCAGTTCTTC.

CDR3 in amino acids: CASSPRTDQETQYF. CDR3 nucleotides: TGTGCCAGCAGCCCCCGGACAGACCAAGAGACCCAGTACTTC. The chain employs TRBV7-2 and TRBJ2-5; weak D call: TRBD1 (6 bases). Germline V gene sequence: CDR1 SGHTA, CDR2 FQGNSA. The CDR3 has 14 residues. V was shortened by 5 bases and J by 0 bases, with 10 bases between the two germline ends.

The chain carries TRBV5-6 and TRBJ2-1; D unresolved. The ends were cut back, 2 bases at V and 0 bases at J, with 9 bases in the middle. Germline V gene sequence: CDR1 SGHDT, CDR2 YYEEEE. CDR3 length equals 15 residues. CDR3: CASSFMSSSYNEQFF. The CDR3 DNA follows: TGTGCCAGCAGCTTTATGTCCAGCTCCTACAATGAGCAGTTCTTC.

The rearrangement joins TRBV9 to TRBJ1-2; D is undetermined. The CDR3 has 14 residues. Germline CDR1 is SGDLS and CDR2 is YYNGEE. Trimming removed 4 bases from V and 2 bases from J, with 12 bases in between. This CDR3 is CASSLREGNYGYTF. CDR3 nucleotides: TGTGCCAGCAGCCTTAGGGAGGGAAACTATGGCTACACCTTC.

The DNA for the CDR3 is TGCGCCAGCAGTCGTGGGAGTGGTTACAATGAGCAGTTCTTC. This gives the protein CASSRGSGYNEQFF. The rearrangement joins TRBV10-1 to TRBJ2-1; a possible D gene is TRBD2 (5 bases). CDR1 is WNHNN and CDR2 is SYGVQD in the germline V gene (reference sequence). V dropped 5 bases and J dropped 4 bases, with 12 bases sitting between them. CDR3 length equals 14 residues.

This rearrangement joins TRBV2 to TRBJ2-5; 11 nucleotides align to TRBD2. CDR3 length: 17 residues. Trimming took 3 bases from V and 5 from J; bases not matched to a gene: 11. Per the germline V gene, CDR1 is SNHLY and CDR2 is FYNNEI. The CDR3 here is CASSDSYTSGSSETQYF. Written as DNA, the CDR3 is TGTGCCAGCAGTGATTCGTATACTAGCGGGAGTTCGGAGACCCAGTACTTC. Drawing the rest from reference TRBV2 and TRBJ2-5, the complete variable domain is EPEVTQTPSHQVTQMGQEVILRCVPISNHLYFYWYRQILGQKVEFLVSFYNNEISEKSEIFDDQFSVERPDGSNFTLKIRSTKLEDSAMYFCASSDSYTSGSSETQYFGPGTRLLVL.

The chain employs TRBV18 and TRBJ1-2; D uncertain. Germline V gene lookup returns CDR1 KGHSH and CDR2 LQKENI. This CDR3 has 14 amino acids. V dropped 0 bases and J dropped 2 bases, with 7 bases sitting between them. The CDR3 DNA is TGTGCCAGCTCACCACCTCGACAAAACTATGGCTACACCTTC. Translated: CASSPPRQNYGYTF. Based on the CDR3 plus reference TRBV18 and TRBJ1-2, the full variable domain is NAGVMQNPRHLVRRRGQEARLRCSPMKGHSHVYWYRQLPEEGLKFMVYLQKENIIDESGMPKERFSAEFPKEGPSILRIQQVVRGDSAAYFCASSPPRQNYGYTFGSGTRLTVV.

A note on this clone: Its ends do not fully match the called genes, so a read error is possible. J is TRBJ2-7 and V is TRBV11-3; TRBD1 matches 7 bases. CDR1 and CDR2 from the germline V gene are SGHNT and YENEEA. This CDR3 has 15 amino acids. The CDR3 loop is CASSLDRAGFNEQYF. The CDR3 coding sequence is TGTGCCAGCAGCCTAGACAGGGCCGGTTTCAACGAGCAGTACTTC.

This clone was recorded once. CDR3 DNA: TGTGCCAGCAGCTCAACAGGAGGCAATCAGCCCCAGCATTTT. Translating it yields CASSSTGGNQPQHF. J is TRBJ1-5 and V is TRBV5-5, with a weak D call TRBD1 (5 bases). Looked up from germline, CDR1 is SGHKS and CDR2 is YYEKEE (reference sequence). The CDR3 runs to 14 residues. The V end lost 3 bases, the J end lost 2 bases, and 9 bases lay between the germline ends.

The DNA for the CDR3 is TGTGCCAGCAGCCAGACAGGGGGGGATCTCCTGAACACTGAAGCTTTCTTT. Translated: CASSQTGGDLLNTEAFF. The genes are TRBV5-5 and TRBJ1-1; 9 bases map to TRBD1. Trimming took 4 bases from V and 0 from J; bases not matched to a gene: 10. The V gene's germline CDR1 is SGHKS and CDR2 YYEKEE (reference sequence). The CDR3 has 17 amino acids.

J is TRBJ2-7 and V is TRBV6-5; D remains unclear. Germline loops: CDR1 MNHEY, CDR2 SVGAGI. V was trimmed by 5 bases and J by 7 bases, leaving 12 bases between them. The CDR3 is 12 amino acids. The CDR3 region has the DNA TGTGCCAGCAGTCGGTCGCGAGAAGAGCAGTACTTC. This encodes CASSRSREEQYF.

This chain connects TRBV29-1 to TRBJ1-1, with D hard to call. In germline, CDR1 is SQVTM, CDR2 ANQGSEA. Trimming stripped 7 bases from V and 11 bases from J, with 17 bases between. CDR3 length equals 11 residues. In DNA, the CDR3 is TGCAGCGGGGGAGAGGGTTGGGATGCTTTCTTT. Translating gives CSGGEGWDAFF.

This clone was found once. In DNA, the CDR3 is TGTGCCAGCAGTTTAGCGGCGGGACAGCCCCAGCATTTT. Its translation is CASSLAAGQPQHF. This chain connects TRBV27 to TRBJ1-5; D unresolved. Germline CDR1 is MNHEY and CDR2 is SMNVEV (reference sequence). The V gene lost 2 bases and the J gene lost 7 bases, with 9 bases spanning the gap. The CDR3 is 13 amino acids.

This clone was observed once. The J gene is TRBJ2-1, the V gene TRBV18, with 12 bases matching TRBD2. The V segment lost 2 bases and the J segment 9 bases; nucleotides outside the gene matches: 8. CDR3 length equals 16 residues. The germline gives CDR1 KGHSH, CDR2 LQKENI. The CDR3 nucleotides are TGTGCCAGCTCACCAAGTCAGACTAGCGGGAGTCCTGAGCAGTTCTTC. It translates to CASSPSQTSGSPEQFF. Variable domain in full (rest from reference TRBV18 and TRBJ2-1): NAGVMQNPRHLVRRRGQEARLRCSPMKGHSHVYWYRQLPEEGLKFMVYLQKENIIDESGMPKERFSAEFPKEGPSILRIQQVVRGDSAAYFCASSPSQTSGSPEQFFGPGTRLTVL.

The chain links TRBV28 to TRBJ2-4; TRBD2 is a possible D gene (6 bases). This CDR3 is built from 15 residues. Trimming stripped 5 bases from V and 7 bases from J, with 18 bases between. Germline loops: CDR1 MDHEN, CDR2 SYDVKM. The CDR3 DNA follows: TGTGCCAGCAGTCCCGAGGCGGGATTCCGCAACATTCAGTACTTC. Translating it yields CASSPEAGFRNIQYF.

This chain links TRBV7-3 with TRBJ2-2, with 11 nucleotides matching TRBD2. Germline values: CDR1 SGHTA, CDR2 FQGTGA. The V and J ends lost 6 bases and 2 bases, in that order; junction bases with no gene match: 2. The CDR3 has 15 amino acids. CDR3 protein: CASRTSGTNTGELFF. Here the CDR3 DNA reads TGTGCCAGCAGGACTAGCGGGACAAACACCGGGGAGCTGTTTTTT.

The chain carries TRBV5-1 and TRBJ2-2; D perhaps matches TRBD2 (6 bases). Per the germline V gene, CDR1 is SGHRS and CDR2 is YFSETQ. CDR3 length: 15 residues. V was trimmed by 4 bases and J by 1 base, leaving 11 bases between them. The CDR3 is CASSEGLMNTGELFF. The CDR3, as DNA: TGCGCCAGCAGCGAGGGACTTATGAACACCGGGGAGCTGTTTTTT.

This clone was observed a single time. CDR3 in DNA: TGTGCCAGTGGGACAGGGGACAAAGAGACCCAGTACTTC. Translating it yields CASGTGDKETQYF. V usage is TRBV19 and J usage is TRBJ2-5, with 10 bases identical to TRBD1. V shed 8 bases and J 3 bases; nucleotides not matched to a gene: 3. This CDR3 contains 13 residues. CDR1 is LNHDA and CDR2 is SQIVND in the germline V gene (reference sequence).

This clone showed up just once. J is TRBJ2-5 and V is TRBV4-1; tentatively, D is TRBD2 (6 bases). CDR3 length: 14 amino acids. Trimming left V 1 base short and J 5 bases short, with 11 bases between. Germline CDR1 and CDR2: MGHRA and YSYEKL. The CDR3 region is CASSQGEGRETQYF. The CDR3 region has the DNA TGCGCCAGCAGCCAAGGCGAAGGGAGGGAGACCCAGTACTTC.